What follows are 21 T cell receptor beta chains derived from one specimen sequenced in a study of T cell responses to AZD1222 COVID-19 vaccine. Sequencing was performed with immunoSEQ multiplex PCR; in TCRdb, only in-frame clones are kept and a portion is missing. This sample carries tens of thousands of clones, roughly nine tenths of them seen once, and the ten largest clones take approximately 31%. The starting material was peripheral blood, obtained on day 0 of AZD1222 vaccination. These TCRs come from an adult in good health.

The rearrangement links TRBV12-3 or TRBV12-4 to TRBJ2-7; 8 nucleotides align to TRBD1. The CDR3 length is 13 residues. With V trimmed by 6 bases and J by 3 bases, 4 bases remained unmatched. This CDR3 is CASSPGQGYEQYF. DNA for the CDR3: TGTGCCAGCAGCCCCGGACAGGGCTACGAGCAGTACTTC.

This clone has just a few counts. This sequence joins TRBV28 and TRBJ2-7; 8 nucleotides match TRBD2. Germline loops: CDR1 MDHEN, CDR2 SYDVKM. The CDR3 extends over 17 amino acids. The V gene end was trimmed by 5 bases and the J gene end by 2 bases; junction bases not matched to a gene: 14. CDR3 in amino acids: CASSTLRSLAGTYEQYF. The CDR3 nucleotides read TGTGCCAGCAGTACACTCCGCTCCCTAGCGGGCACCTACGAGCAGTACTTC.

V is TRBV6-5 and J is TRBJ2-1; 8 positions agree with TRBD2. Germline loops: CDR1 MNHEY, CDR2 SVGAGI. This CDR3 contains 14 residues. With 5 bases clipped from V and 5 bases from J, the junction kept 5 bases outside the gene matches. The CDR3, as DNA: TGTGCCAGCAGTCCGGGACTAGGTCACAATGAGCAGTTCTTC. Residues: CASSPGLGHNEQFF.

The chain joins TRBV12-2 to TRBJ1-1; TRBD1 is the table's D call, not checked against the DNA. TRBV12-2 is a pseudogene segment. CDR3 length: 13 amino acids. CDR3 DNA: TGTGCAAGTCGCTTACAGGGGGCAGTTGAAGCTTTCTTT. Amino acids: CASRLQGAVEAFF.

The chain uses TRBV27 and TRBJ2-1; 9 bases are a match to TRBD2. Losses at the gene ends were 6 bases for V and 7 bases for J; bases not matched to a gene: 10. Germline V gene data show CDR1 as MNHEY and CDR2 as SMNVEV (reference sequence). The CDR3 contains 15 residues. The CDR3 spells CASSLDAAGGNEQFF. CDR3 sequence (DNA): TGTGCCAGCAGCCTCGATGCAGCGGGAGGTAATGAGCAGTTCTTC.

The J gene is TRBJ1-6, the V gene TRBV28; D is perhaps TRBD1 (5 bases). The germline V gene encodes CDR1 MDHEN and CDR2 SYDVKM. CDR3 size: 14 residues. Trimming pared 8 bases from V and 3 bases from J, leaving 11 bases between. The CDR3 DNA is TGTGCCAGCGGAGGGGACCTCTATAATTCACCCCTCCACTTT. Amino acids: CASGGDLYNSPLHF. Complete variable domain (other parts from reference TRBV28 and TRBJ1-6): DVKVTQSSRYLVKRTGEKVFLECVQDMDHENMFWYRQDPGLGLRLIYFSYDVKMKEKGDIPEGYSVSREKKERFSLILESASTNQTSMYLCASGGDLYNSPLHFGNGTRLTVT.

The chain couples TRBV28 to TRBJ2-7; 11 positions agree with TRBD2. This CDR3 contains 15 residues. Germline trimming cut 6 bases from V and 1 base from J; bases unmatched to any gene: 5. Per germline, CDR1 MDHEN and CDR2 SYDVKM. CDR3 bases: TGTGCCAGCAGGGGGGGGACTAGCGGATCCTACGAGCAGTACTTC. This gives the protein CASRGGTSGSYEQYF. Based on the CDR3 plus reference TRBV28 and TRBJ2-7, the full variable domain is DVKVTQSSRYLVKRTGEKVFLECVQDMDHENMFWYRQDPGLGLRLIYFSYDVKMKEKGDIPEGYSVSREKKERFSLILESASTNQTSMYLCASRGGTSGSYEQYFGPGTRLTVT.

This clone was detected once. This chain joins TRBV11-3 and TRBJ2-1; 7 nucleotides match TRBD1. V trimming: 4 bases; J trimming: 0 bases; junction bases outside the gene matches: 6. Germline V gives CDR1 SGHNT, CDR2 YENEEA. The CDR3 runs 16 residues. The CDR3 region is CASSYGQDSSYNEQFF. In DNA, the CDR3 is TGTGCCAGCAGCTACGGACAGGACAGCTCCTACAATGAGCAGTTCTTC.

V is TRBV3-1 (or the pseudogene TRBV3-2) and J is TRBJ1-6; D remains unclear. V lost 0 bases to trimming and J lost 7 bases, with 31 bases between them. Germline lookup yields CDR1 LGHDT and CDR2 YNNKEL (reference sequence). The CDR3 spans 22 residues. The CDR3 DNA is TGTGCCAGCAGCCAAGATCGACCTCGAAATGTGTATCGGGGAATGTTGAATTCACCCCTCCACTTT. This codes for CASSQDRPRNVYRGMLNSPLHF.

This chain uses TRBV6-2 or TRBV6-3 with TRBJ1-1, with D possibly matching TRBD1 (5 bases). Per the germline V gene, CDR1 is MNHEY and CDR2 is SVGEGT. V lost 5 bases and J 0 bases, leaving 10 bases between the germline ends. This CDR3 spans 14 amino acids. CDR3 in amino acids: CASSRDGLNTEAFF. CDR3 nucleotides: TGTGCCAGCAGTCGGGACGGATTGAACACTGAAGCTTTCTTT.

This sequence joins TRBV5-1 and TRBJ2-5; D not resolved. This CDR3 region has 16 residues. Germline loops: CDR1 SGHRS, CDR2 YFSETQ. The V end lost 0 bases, the J end lost 4 bases, and 16 bases lay between the germline ends. The CDR3 reads CASSLASGVGIETQYF. The CDR3 DNA is TGCGCCAGCAGCTTGGCCTCCGGTGTGGGGATAGAGACCCAGTACTTC.

The rearrangement joins TRBV7-2 to TRBJ2-1, with TRBD1 matching 8 bases. The CDR3 is 19 residues long. The J segment lost 2 bases and the V segment lost 1 base, leaving 13 bases of the junction unmatched. Germline lookup yields CDR1 SGHTA and CDR2 FQGNSA. This CDR3 reads CASSLVGTRTGITYNEQFF. As DNA, the CDR3 is TGTGCCAGCAGCTTAGTGGGGACCCGGACAGGGATTACCTACAATGAGCAGTTCTTC.

This clone was seen more than once but under ten times. The CDR3 DNA reads TGTGCCAGCAGCCAAGATCTGGGAGGATGGAGGGAGACCCAGTACTTC. As protein: CASSQDLGGWRETQYF. V usage is TRBV14 and J usage is TRBJ2-5, with D maybe TRBD2 (6 bases). Germline CDR1 reads SGHDN; CDR2 reads FVKESK. The CDR3 has 16 residues. Trimming pared 0 bases from V and 5 bases from J, leaving 16 bases between.

CDR3 amino acids: CASSLGVGHQRGYNEQFF. The DNA of the CDR3 is TGTGCCAGCAGCTTAGGTGTGGGACACCAAAGGGGGTACAATGAGCAGTTCTTC. The chain carries TRBV11-3 and TRBJ2-1; D may be TRBD1 (6 bases). CDR1 and CDR2 from the germline V gene are SGHNT and YENEEA. Trimming cost V 1 base and J 4 bases, with 20 bases left between them. The CDR3 contains 18 residues.

This clone was recorded only once. The rearrangement joins TRBV7-3 to TRBJ2-1, with 10 positions matching TRBD1. This CDR3 has 15 amino acids. With V trimmed by 1 base and J by 9 bases, 6 bases remained unmatched. Germline loops: CDR1 SGHTA, CDR2 FQGTGA. The CDR3 reads CASSLKGQGLAEQFF. The DNA of the CDR3 is TGTGCCAGCAGCTTAAAGGGACAGGGGTTGGCTGAGCAGTTCTTC.

This chain uses TRBV10-1 with TRBJ1-5; no clear D. Trimming took off 4 bases at V and 3 bases at J, with 22 bases between the two ends. The CDR3 sequence is 18 residues long. Germline loops: CDR1 WNHNN, CDR2 SYGVQD (reference sequence). The CDR3 here is CASSVTSRPFSNNQPQHF. The CDR3 nucleotides read TGCGCCAGCAGTGTCACCTCGCGGCCGTTCAGCAACAATCAGCCCCAGCATTTT.

The V gene is TRBV10-3, the J gene TRBJ2-1; the D gene is possibly TRBD2 (6 bases). Trimming took 4 bases from V and 3 from J, leaving 10 bases between them. The germline CDR1 and CDR2 sequences are ENHRY and SYGVKD. CDR3 length: 14 residues. CDR3 nucleotide sequence: TGTGCCATCAGTGCGGCTAGCGTCTACAATGAGCAGTTCTTC. This gives the protein CAISAASVYNEQFF.

The gene calls are TRBV19 and TRBJ1-4, with D possibly being TRBD1 (6 bases). The CDR3 totals 15 residues. The V end was cut by 6 bases, the J end by 8 bases, with 19 bases between. Germline V gene lookup returns CDR1 LNHDA and CDR2 SQIVND (reference sequence). The CDR3 region is CASRRGADVGEKLFF. As DNA, the CDR3 is TGTGCCAGTAGACGGGGGGCGGACGTCGGCGAAAAACTGTTTTTT.

This chain links TRBV27 with TRBJ2-7, with D possibly matching TRBD2 (5 bases). Trimming cost V 0 bases and J 1 base, with 10 bases left between them. The length of the CDR3 is 15 residues. From germline, CDR1 is MNHEY and CDR2 SMNVEV (reference sequence). The CDR3 coding sequence is TGTGCCAGCAGTTTATCCCTAGCCAGGTCCTACGAGCAGTACTTC. Amino acid sequence: CASSLSLARSYEQYF.

The J gene is TRBJ1-1, the V gene TRBV30; D possibly corresponds to TRBD1 (6 bases). There are 10 residues in the CDR3. Trimming stripped 5 bases from V and 7 bases from J, with 8 bases between. Looked up from germline, CDR1 is GTSNPN and CDR2 is SVGIG (reference sequence). CDR3 protein: CAWGGVEAFF. CDR3 sequence (DNA): TGTGCCTGGGGGGGCGTTGAAGCTTTCTTT.

This chain connects TRBV27 to TRBJ1-1; D remains ambiguous. There are 13 residues in the CDR3. The V end was cut by 3 bases, the J end by 0 bases, with 5 bases between. CDR1 and CDR2 from the germline V gene are MNHEY and SMNVEV (reference sequence). The CDR3 protein is CASSFVMNTEAFF. CDR3 nucleotides: TGTGCCAGCAGTTTTGTTATGAACACTGAAGCTTTCTTT.